The 8 T cell receptor beta chains below come from one sample, sequenced in a study of Graves' ophthalmopathy and Graves' hyperthyroidism. Amplified material comprised TCR beta CDR3 regions derived from RNA transcripts. Scientists carried out first-round RT-PCR using HTBI primers and then a second-round multiplex PCR. MiXCR, run by TCRdb on the multiplex PCR reads, gives a single entry per CDR3 protein. This table holds 400,000 or so distinct CDR3 sequences, about a sixth found once. Material: peripheral blood. The receptors were sampled from an adult woman with stable Graves' hyperthyroidism.

This clonotype was counted at least ten times. This chain links TRBV3-1 with TRBJ2-5; D possibly uses TRBD1 or TRBD2 (5 bases each). CDR1 is LGHDT and CDR2 is YNNKEL in the germline V gene (reference sequence). V dropped 3 bases and J dropped 2 bases, with 13 bases sitting between them. CDR3 length: 15 residues. CDR3 coding DNA: TGTGCCAGCAGCCATTCCCGGGACCCTCAAGAGACCCAGTACTTC. It specifies CASSHSRDPQETQYF.

This clonotype was seen many times. The chain is built from TRBV6-1 and TRBJ2-7, with 7 bases aligning to TRBD1. Germline V lookup: CDR1 MNHNS, CDR2 SASEGT. Losses at the gene ends were 5 bases for V and 1 base for J; bases not matched to a gene: 8. The CDR3 extends over 15 amino acids. CDR3 DNA sequence: TGTGCCAGCAGTCCCGGGACAGCCCCTTCCTACGAGCAGTACTTC. It specifies CASSPGTAPSYEQYF.

The table lists this clonotype with many counts. This chain uses TRBV14 with TRBJ2-7; a possible D gene is TRBD2 (5 bases). The ends were cut back, 1 base at V and 9 bases at J, with 13 bases in the middle. Germline V lookup: CDR1 SGHDN, CDR2 FVKESK. The CDR3 has 13 amino acids. CDR3 region: CASSQANPLGQYF. In DNA form, the CDR3 reads TGTGCCAGCAGCCAAGCTAACCCACTAGGGCAGTACTTC.

This clonotype was counted only a few times. The chain links TRBV6-1 to TRBJ1-2; D might be TRBD1 (5 bases). The CDR3 extends over 13 amino acids. CDR1 and CDR2 from the germline V gene are MNHNS and SASEGT. V lost 6 bases and J lost 2, with 10 bases in between. As DNA, the CDR3 is TGTGCCAGCAGGGCGGGACTCAACTATGGCTACACCTTC. This sequence encodes CASRAGLNYGYTF.

There are many counts of this clonotype. The chain links TRBV20-1 to TRBJ2-2, with D uncertain. CDR3 length: 15 amino acids. Germline loops: CDR1 DFQATT, CDR2 SNEGSKA (reference sequence). Between the trimmed V and J ends, which lost 1 base and 7 bases, there was a span of 16 bases. The CDR3 is CSARGSIRPSGELFF. The CDR3 DNA reads TGCAGTGCTAGAGGTTCAATTCGGCCCAGCGGGGAGCTGTTTTTT.

This clonotype was found many times. V is TRBV28 and J is TRBJ1-1, with 8 nucleotides matching TRBD1. The junction had 8 bases not matched to a gene; V was cut back by 8 bases and J by 3 bases. The germline CDR1 and CDR2 sequences are MDHEN and SYDVKM. This CDR3 has 14 amino acids. The CDR3 coding sequence is TGTGCCAGCTACACCAGACAGGGGTACACTGAAGCTTTCTTT. Protein product: CASYTRQGYTEAFF.

The table lists this clonotype with a few counts. V is TRBV3-1 and J is TRBJ2-2; 10 bases are a match to TRBD2. CDR1 and CDR2 from the germline V gene are LGHDT and YNNKEL (reference sequence). Trimming took 2 bases from V and 6 from J; bases not matched to a gene: 12. CDR3 length: 18 residues. The CDR3 DNA reads TGTGCCAGCAGCCAATATTTCGGGCTAGCGGGAGCCGCCGGGGAGCTGTTTTTT. This codes for CASSQYFGLAGAAGELFF.

In its sample, this clonotype was seen many times. The chain recombines TRBV20-1 with TRBJ2-7, with D perhaps matching TRBD2 (6 bases). The length of the CDR3 is 14 residues. Germline values: CDR1 DFQATT, CDR2 SNEGSKA (reference sequence). V shed 6 bases and J shed 3 bases, with 18 bases lying between them. The CDR3 sequence is CSATTGDLRYEQYF. The DNA of the CDR3 is TGCAGTGCAACTACGGGGGATTTGCGCTACGAGCAGTACTTC.